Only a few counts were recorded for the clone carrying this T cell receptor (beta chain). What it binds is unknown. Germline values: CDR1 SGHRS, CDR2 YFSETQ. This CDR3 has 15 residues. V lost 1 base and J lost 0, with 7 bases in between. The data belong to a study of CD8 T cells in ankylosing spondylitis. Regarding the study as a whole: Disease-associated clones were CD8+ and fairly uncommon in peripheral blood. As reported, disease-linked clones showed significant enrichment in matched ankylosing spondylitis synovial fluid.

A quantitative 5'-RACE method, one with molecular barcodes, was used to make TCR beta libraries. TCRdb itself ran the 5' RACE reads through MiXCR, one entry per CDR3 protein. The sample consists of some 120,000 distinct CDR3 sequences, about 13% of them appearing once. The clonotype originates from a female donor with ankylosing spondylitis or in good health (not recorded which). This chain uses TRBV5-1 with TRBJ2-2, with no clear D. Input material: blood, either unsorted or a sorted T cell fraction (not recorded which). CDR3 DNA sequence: TGCGCCAGCAGCTTGCGACCTACGAACACCGGGGAGCTGTTTTTT. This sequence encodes CASSLRPTNTGELFF.